The 6 T cell receptor beta chains reported below all come from one sample, sequenced in a study of blood T cells in healthy people across ages. A second PCR of about 7 to 12 cycles used a sample-barcoded 5' primer and a J-beta primer mix. From the 5' RACE reads, TCRdb called clonotypes with MiXCR, one entry per CDR3 protein. The sample holds over 1.5 million distinct CDR3 sequences, less than 50% seen once. Material: blood. The source is a woman aged 40 to 55 in good health.

The rearrangement uses TRBV20-1 and TRBJ1-6; D remains ambiguous. CDR1 is DFQATT, CDR2 SNEGSKA, per germline (reference sequence). CDR3 length: 13 residues. The V gene lost 1 base and the J gene lost 8 bases, with 9 bases spanning the gap. The CDR3 sequence is CSARATGDSPLHF. The CDR3, as DNA: TGCAGTGCTAGAGCCACGGGTGATTCACCCCTCCACTTT.

This clonotype was seen only a few times. The chain links TRBV7-9 to TRBJ2-5; 9 nucleotides line up with TRBD2. This CDR3 has 17 amino acids. The ends lost 5 bases at V and 3 bases at J; junction bases unmatched: 13. Germline V CDR1 and CDR2: SEHNR, FQNEAQ (reference sequence). Here the CDR3 reads CASSLVTQAGGKETQYF. The CDR3 DNA is TGTGCCAGCAGCCTAGTAACACAAGCGGGGGGAAAAGAGACCCAGTACTTC.

This chain connects TRBV14 to TRBJ1-2; weak D call: TRBD1 (5 bases). The CDR3 is made up of 15 amino acids. V shed 0 bases and J shed 5 bases, with 13 bases lying between them. CDR1 SGHDN and CDR2 FVKESK come from the germline V gene. The CDR3 bases are TGTGCCAGCAGCCAAGATCTGGGGGTTAAGTATGGCTACACCTTC. It is translated as CASSQDLGVKYGYTF.

The chain recombines TRBV7-9 with TRBJ2-5, with D perhaps TRBD1 (5 bases). This CDR3 is built from 15 residues. Deletions cut 4 bases from V and 2 bases from J, with 14 bases between. Germline lookup yields CDR1 SEHNR and CDR2 FQNEAQ (reference sequence). The CDR3 sequence is CASSSQGALQETQYF. For the CDR3, the DNA is TGTGCCAGCAGCTCCCAAGGGGCTCTTCAAGAGACCCAGTACTTC.

The chain carries TRBV2 and TRBJ1-2, with a possible D match to TRBD1 (5 bases). V lost 10 bases to trimming and J lost 7 bases, with 16 bases between them. Germline assignment: CDR1 SNHLY and CDR2 FYNNEI. This CDR3 comprises 12 residues. The CDR3 nucleotides are TGTGCCACTCCTTTGGGGGTTGGTGGCTACACCTTC. Residues: CATPLGVGGYTF.

V gene TRBV6-6 combines with J gene TRBJ2-3, with D unclear. The CDR3 loop spans 13 amino acids. The germline CDR1 and CDR2 sequences are MNHNY and SVGAGI (reference sequence). The V gene lost 0 bases and the J gene lost 6 bases, with 7 bases spanning the gap. For the CDR3, the DNA is TGTGCCAGCAGTTACTCGCCTGGGGATACGCAGTATTTT. It specifies CASSYSPGDTQYF.